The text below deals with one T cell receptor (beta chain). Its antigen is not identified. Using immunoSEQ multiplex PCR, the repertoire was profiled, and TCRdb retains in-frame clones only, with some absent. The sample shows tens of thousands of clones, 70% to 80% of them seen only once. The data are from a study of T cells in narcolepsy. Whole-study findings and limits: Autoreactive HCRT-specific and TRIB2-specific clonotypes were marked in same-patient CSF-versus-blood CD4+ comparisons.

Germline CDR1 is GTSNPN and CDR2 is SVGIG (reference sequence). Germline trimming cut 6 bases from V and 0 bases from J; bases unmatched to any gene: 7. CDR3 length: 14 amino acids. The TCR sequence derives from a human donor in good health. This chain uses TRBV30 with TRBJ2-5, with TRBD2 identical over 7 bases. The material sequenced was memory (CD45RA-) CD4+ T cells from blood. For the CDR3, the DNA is TGTGCCTGTCAGCGGGGCACACACCAAGAGACCCAGTACTTC. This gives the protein CACQRGTHQETQYF. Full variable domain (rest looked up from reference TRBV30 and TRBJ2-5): SQTIHQWPATLVQPVGSPLSLECTVEGTSNPNLYWYRQAAGRGLQLLFYSVGIGQISSEVPQNLSASRPQDRQFILSSKKLLLSDSGFYLCACQRGTHQETQYFGPGTRLLVL.